One and the same sample provided the 27 T cell receptor beta chains below, sequenced in a study of CD8 T cells in Susac syndrome (dated by TCRdb to about 2019). The library came from the immunoSEQ multiplex PCR assay. RNA was extracted using the RNeasy kit, and roughly 0.45 to 1 microgram was reverse transcribed with random hexamers. Clones were called with MiXCR by TCRdb after fastp trimmed the public reads at Q25, and only in-frame beta chains were retained. Entries are consolidated by CDR3 protein sequence, retaining the most common genes and DNA. For this sample the table gives a few hundred thousand distinct CDR3 sequences, of which 80% to 95% were detected only once. The top ten hold about 0.15% of the sample. The sequencing input was CD8+ T cells from PBMCs. The receptors come from a human donor with multiple sclerosis.

The gene calls are TRBV3-1 and TRBJ2-3; 9 bases match TRBD2. The germline V gene has CDR1 LGHDT and CDR2 YNNKEL (reference sequence). CDR3 length: 16 residues. Trimming at V came to 4 bases and at J to 4 bases, leaving 9 bases not matched to a gene. In DNA, the CDR3 is TGTGCCAGCAGCCGGCGGGGCCTAGCGGGGTCAGATACGCAGTATTTT. It codes for CASSRRGLAGSDTQYF.

The V call is TRBV6-1, the J call TRBJ2-7; D may be TRBD1 or TRBD2 (5 bases each). Germline loops: CDR1 MNHNS, CDR2 SASEGT. The CDR3 consists of 12 residues. The ends were cut back, 8 bases at V and 4 bases at J, with 12 bases in the middle. The CDR3 sequence: CASCWDDYEQYF. For the CDR3, the DNA is TGTGCCAGCTGCTGGGACGATTACGAGCAGTACTTC.

The chain links TRBV11-2 to TRBJ1-3; D gene uncertain. Trimming left V 1 base short and J 3 bases short, with 10 bases between. The germline V gene encodes CDR1 SGHAT and CDR2 FQNNGV. CDR3 length: 15 residues. Here the CDR3 DNA reads TGTGCCAGCAGCTTAGGAGGCAGATTTGGAAACACCATATATTTT. Protein: CASSLGGRFGNTIYF.

This clonotype was counted once. The CDR3 sequence: CASTTVGGQPQHF. CDR3 DNA sequence: TGTGCCAGCACCACCGTTGGGGGACAGCCCCAGCATTTT. V is TRBV6-1 and J is TRBJ1-5; tentative D call: TRBD1 (5 bases). V lost 7 bases and J 7 bases, leaving 14 bases between the germline ends. The CDR3 runs to 13 residues. Germline assignment: CDR1 MNHNS and CDR2 SASEGT.

The V and J genes are TRBV9 and TRBJ2-1; a weak D match, TRBD2 (6 bases). This CDR3 region has 15 residues. Germline loops: CDR1 SGDLS, CDR2 YYNGEE. Trimming pared 0 bases from V and 8 bases from J, leaving 15 bases between. The CDR3 DNA reads as TGTGCCAGCAGCGTAGAGGCGGGAAGCACAGATGAGCAGTTCTTC. Its translation: CASSVEAGSTDEQFF.

V usage is TRBV2 and J usage is TRBJ2-3; D not certain. V dropped 3 bases and J dropped 4 bases, with 5 bases sitting between them. Germline CDR1 SNHLY, CDR2 FYNNEI. The CDR3 runs 12 residues. CDR3 protein: CASSDESDTQYF. The CDR3 bases are TGTGCCAGCAGTGATGAGTCAGATACGCAGTATTTT.

The V gene is TRBV5-6, the J gene TRBJ2-2; no definite D call. Germline V CDR1 and CDR2: SGHDT, YYEEEE. The CDR3 spans 14 residues. Trimming left V 4 bases short and J 5 bases short, with 12 bases between. CDR3 in DNA: TGTGCCAGCAGCAAGACCCCTTCAACCGGGGAGCTGTTTTTT. It yields the protein CASSKTPSTGELFF.

V is TRBV3-1 and J is TRBJ2-5; D gene ambiguous. The CDR3 runs to 14 residues. CDR1 is LGHDT and CDR2 is YNNKEL in the germline V gene (reference sequence). Trimming shortened V by 0 bases and J by 5 bases, and 10 bases separated the two germline ends. CDR3: CASSQEAPWETQYF. The CDR3 DNA reads as TGTGCCAGCAGCCAAGAGGCCCCCTGGGAGACCCAGTACTTC.

This clonotype was observed a single time. The V gene is TRBV4-3, the J gene TRBJ2-7; the D is unclear. The CDR3 is made up of 15 amino acids. V was trimmed by 0 bases and J by 2 bases, leaving 11 bases between them. Germline V gene sequence: CDR1 LGHNA, CDR2 YSLEER. The CDR3 protein is CASSQDSSETYEQYF. The CDR3 bases are TGCGCCAGCAGCCAAGACTCTAGTGAAACCTACGAGCAGTACTTC.

The chain employs TRBV4-2 and TRBJ2-2; possible D gene TRBD1, 6 bases. CDR3 length: 18 residues. Trimming took off 1 base at V and 4 bases at J, with 19 bases between the two ends. Germline values: CDR1 LGHNA, CDR2 YNFKEQ. The CDR3 nucleotides read TGTGCCAGCAGCCAAGGCGTCGGGGCAGGGGCCCCCACCGGGGAGCTGTTTTTT. This sequence encodes CASSQGVGAGAPTGELFF.

The rearrangement uses TRBV5-1 and TRBJ1-6; 8 bases match TRBD1. V gave up 7 bases and J gave up 0 bases; unmatched junction bases: 6. CDR3 length: 16 amino acids. Looked up from germline, CDR1 is SGHRS and CDR2 is YFSETQ. The chain's CDR3 is CASADRDGSYNSPLHF. The CDR3 region has the DNA TGCGCCAGCGCGGACAGGGACGGCTCCTATAATTCACCCCTCCACTTT.

The CDR3 DNA sequence: TGTGCCAGCAGCCCCTCCGGGACTCCCCGAGAGACCCAGTACTTC. Its protein product is CASSPSGTPRETQYF. The V and J genes are TRBV7-8 and TRBJ2-5, with a possible D match to TRBD2 (6 bases). The ends were cut back, 5 bases at V and 4 bases at J, with 17 bases in the middle. Germline CDR1 and CDR2: SGHVS and FQNEAQ. The length of the CDR3 is 15 residues.

This chain joins TRBV12-3 or TRBV12-4 and TRBJ1-2, with D uncertain. The CDR3 has 11 amino acids. V dropped 3 bases and J dropped 6 bases, with 5 bases sitting between them. The CDR3 region is CASSLLHGYTF. Here the CDR3 DNA reads TGTGCCAGCAGTTTGCTTCATGGCTACACCTTC.

The chain carries TRBV20-1 and TRBJ1-2; 8 nucleotides agree with TRBD1. V lost 6 bases and J lost 4; bases outside the gene matches: 7. In germline, CDR1 is DFQATT, CDR2 SNEGSKA (reference sequence). The CDR3 has 13 amino acids. CDR3 DNA sequence: TGCAGTGCCAGACAGGGGTCGGGCTATGGCTACACCTTC. Its translation is CSARQGSGYGYTF.

This rearrangement joins TRBV19 to TRBJ1-2; D gene unclear. V gave up 3 bases and J gave up 3 bases, with 17 bases separating them. CDR3 length: 16 residues. The germline V gene has CDR1 LNHDA and CDR2 SQIVND (reference sequence). The CDR3 loop is CASSIPIEGGDYGYTF. In DNA, the CDR3 is TGTGCCAGTAGTATCCCAATAGAGGGCGGGGACTATGGCTACACCTTC.

V and J are TRBV13 and TRBJ2-1; TRBD1 matches 8 bases. This CDR3 region has 16 residues. The V gene's germline CDR1 is PRHDT and CDR2 FYEKMQ (reference sequence). Unmatched junction bases numbered 10, after V lost 4 bases and J lost 5 bases. The CDR3 spells CASSWPRTGKDNEQFF. The CDR3 DNA reads TGTGCCAGCAGCTGGCCGAGGACAGGGAAAGACAATGAGCAGTTCTTC.

This chain connects TRBV5-1 to TRBJ1-2; D is unresolved. Germline loops: CDR1 SGHRS, CDR2 YFSETQ. V was clipped by 4 bases and J by 7 bases, with 20 bases between them. The CDR3 length is 15 residues. For the CDR3, the DNA is TGCGCCAGCAGCCCGAGTTCTACGGGAGGAATTGGCTACACCTTC. This encodes CASSPSSTGGIGYTF.

The chain recombines TRBV19 with TRBJ1-1, with 8 bases aligning to TRBD1. The CDR3 contains 14 residues. Germline V gives CDR1 LNHDA, CDR2 SQIVND (reference sequence). Losses at the gene ends were 3 bases for V and 1 base for J; bases not matched to a gene: 1. The CDR3 loop is CASSMTGANTEAFF. DNA of the CDR3: TGTGCCAGTAGTATGACAGGGGCGAACACTGAAGCTTTCTTT.

The chain employs TRBV29-1 and TRBJ2-1, with 15 bases fitting TRBD2. The V gene end was trimmed by 2 bases and the J gene end by 0 bases; junction bases not matched to a gene: 14. The CDR3 is made up of 21 amino acids. Germline V gives CDR1 SQVTM, CDR2 ANQGSEA. In DNA form, the CDR3 reads TGCAGCGTTGAAATTGCGGACGGACTAGCGGGGGGGCCGAGCTCCTACAATGAGCAGTTCTTC. It translates to CSVEIADGLAGGPSSYNEQFF.

This clonotype was observed once. The J gene is TRBJ2-7, the V gene TRBV7-8; possibly TRBD1 for D (5 bases). The germline V gene encodes CDR1 SGHVS and CDR2 FQNEAQ. The CDR3 is 14 amino acids. The V end was cut by 1 base, the J end by 5 bases, with 12 bases between. CDR3 sequence reads: CASSLDQGFNEQYF. CDR3 nucleotide sequence: TGTGCCAGCAGCTTAGATCAGGGATTCAACGAGCAGTACTTC.

The CDR3 DNA is TGTGCCAGCAGTCCCGTCTGGAACGAAGAGACCCAGTACTTC. It encodes CASSPVWNEETQYF. The chain carries TRBV6-6 and TRBJ2-5; the D is unclear. From germline, CDR1 is MNHNY and CDR2 SVGAGI (reference sequence). The CDR3 totals 14 residues. V dropped 5 bases and J dropped 3 bases, with 13 bases sitting between them.

This sequence joins TRBV12-3 or TRBV12-4 and TRBJ2-6, with TRBD2 matching 7 bases. V dropped 3 bases and J dropped 0; count of bases not matched to a gene: 8. The CDR3 loop spans 18 amino acids. The CDR3 loop is CASSFSAGDPSGANVLTF. CDR3 nucleotide sequence: TGTGCCAGCAGTTTCTCTGCGGGAGACCCCTCTGGGGCCAACGTCCTGACTTTC.

This chain uses TRBV7-3 with TRBJ1-2; D is uncertain. The CDR3 length is 15 residues. Germline V lookup: CDR1 SGHTA, CDR2 FQGTGA. Trimming cost V 5 bases and J 4 bases, with 17 bases left between them. The CDR3, as DNA: TGTGCCAGCAGCCCGGCGGCGGGGAGCTCCTATGGCTACACCTTC. Residues: CASSPAAGSSYGYTF.

The rearrangement uses TRBV7-2 and TRBJ2-7; D is unresolved. V was trimmed by 5 bases and J by 5 bases, leaving 7 bases between them. The CDR3 covers 11 residues. Looked up from germline, CDR1 is SGHTA and CDR2 is FQGNSA. This chain's CDR3 is CASSDGNEQYF. The CDR3 DNA reads TGTGCCAGCAGCGACGGAAACGAGCAGTACTTC.

This clonotype was observed a few times. The rearrangement links TRBV4-1 to TRBJ1-1; the D is unclear. Trimming took 1 base from V and 0 from J, leaving 6 bases between them. Looked up from germline, CDR1 is MGHRA and CDR2 is YSYEKL. The CDR3 runs to 14 residues. The CDR3 reads CASSQGTVNTEAFF. CDR3 bases: TGCGCCAGCAGCCAAGGGACGGTGAACACTGAAGCTTTCTTT.

This clonotype was found once. This sequence joins TRBV7-3 and TRBJ2-3; unclear D gene. The CDR3 has 14 amino acids. The V gene's germline CDR1 is SGHTA and CDR2 FQGTGA. V gave up 3 bases and J gave up 1 base, with 8 bases separating them. The CDR3 spells CASSLDLRTDTQYF. The CDR3 DNA is TGTGCCAGCAGCTTGGATCTCCGCACAGATACGCAGTATTTT.

This sequence joins TRBV2 and TRBJ2-3; D possibly uses TRBD1 or TRBD2 (7 bases each). Germline V lookup: CDR1 SNHLY, CDR2 FYNNEI. The V and J ends lost 10 bases and 4 bases respectively, with 21 bases between them. The CDR3 consists of 15 residues. CDR3 protein: CATLTGDTSADTQYF. CDR3 sequence (DNA): TGTGCCACCCTCACAGGGGATACTAGCGCAGATACGCAGTATTTT.